This TCR beta chain originates from a study of CD8 T cells in Susac syndrome. Overall study: Clinical remission applied to fewer than ten sequenced Susac syndrome patients, and more than five had active disease. Study-wide results and limits: The total CD8+ repertoires contained approximately 16 Susac-specific public clones, and the CD8+ TEMRA repertoires contained roughly 5.

An amount of RNA that ranged from roughly 0.45 to 1 ug was reverse transcribed with random hexamers. Amplification of the TCR beta CDR3 was carried out by immunoSEQ multiplex PCR, which spanned a total of 54 Vbeta and 13 Jbeta segments. TCRdb processed the immunoSEQ multiplex PCR reads anew with MiXCR; each CDR3 protein has one entry. Altogether around 100,000 distinct CDR3 sequences are present, around 95% being singletons, with the ten largest covering 0.3%. Worth noting for this clonotype: Antigen specificity is unknown.

Input material: CD8+ T cells from PBMCs. This sequence was found in a human donor with Susac syndrome.

The CDR3 here is CATRSKGQETQYF. CDR3 nucleotide sequence: TGTGCCACCAGGTCAAAGGGGCAAGAGACCCAGTACTTC. J is TRBJ2-5 and V is TRBV15; TRBD1 is a possible D gene (5 bases). CDR1 LNHNV and CDR2 YYDKDF come from the germline V gene (reference sequence). V was trimmed by 6 bases and J by 2 bases, leaving 10 bases between them. The CDR3 loop spans 13 amino acids.